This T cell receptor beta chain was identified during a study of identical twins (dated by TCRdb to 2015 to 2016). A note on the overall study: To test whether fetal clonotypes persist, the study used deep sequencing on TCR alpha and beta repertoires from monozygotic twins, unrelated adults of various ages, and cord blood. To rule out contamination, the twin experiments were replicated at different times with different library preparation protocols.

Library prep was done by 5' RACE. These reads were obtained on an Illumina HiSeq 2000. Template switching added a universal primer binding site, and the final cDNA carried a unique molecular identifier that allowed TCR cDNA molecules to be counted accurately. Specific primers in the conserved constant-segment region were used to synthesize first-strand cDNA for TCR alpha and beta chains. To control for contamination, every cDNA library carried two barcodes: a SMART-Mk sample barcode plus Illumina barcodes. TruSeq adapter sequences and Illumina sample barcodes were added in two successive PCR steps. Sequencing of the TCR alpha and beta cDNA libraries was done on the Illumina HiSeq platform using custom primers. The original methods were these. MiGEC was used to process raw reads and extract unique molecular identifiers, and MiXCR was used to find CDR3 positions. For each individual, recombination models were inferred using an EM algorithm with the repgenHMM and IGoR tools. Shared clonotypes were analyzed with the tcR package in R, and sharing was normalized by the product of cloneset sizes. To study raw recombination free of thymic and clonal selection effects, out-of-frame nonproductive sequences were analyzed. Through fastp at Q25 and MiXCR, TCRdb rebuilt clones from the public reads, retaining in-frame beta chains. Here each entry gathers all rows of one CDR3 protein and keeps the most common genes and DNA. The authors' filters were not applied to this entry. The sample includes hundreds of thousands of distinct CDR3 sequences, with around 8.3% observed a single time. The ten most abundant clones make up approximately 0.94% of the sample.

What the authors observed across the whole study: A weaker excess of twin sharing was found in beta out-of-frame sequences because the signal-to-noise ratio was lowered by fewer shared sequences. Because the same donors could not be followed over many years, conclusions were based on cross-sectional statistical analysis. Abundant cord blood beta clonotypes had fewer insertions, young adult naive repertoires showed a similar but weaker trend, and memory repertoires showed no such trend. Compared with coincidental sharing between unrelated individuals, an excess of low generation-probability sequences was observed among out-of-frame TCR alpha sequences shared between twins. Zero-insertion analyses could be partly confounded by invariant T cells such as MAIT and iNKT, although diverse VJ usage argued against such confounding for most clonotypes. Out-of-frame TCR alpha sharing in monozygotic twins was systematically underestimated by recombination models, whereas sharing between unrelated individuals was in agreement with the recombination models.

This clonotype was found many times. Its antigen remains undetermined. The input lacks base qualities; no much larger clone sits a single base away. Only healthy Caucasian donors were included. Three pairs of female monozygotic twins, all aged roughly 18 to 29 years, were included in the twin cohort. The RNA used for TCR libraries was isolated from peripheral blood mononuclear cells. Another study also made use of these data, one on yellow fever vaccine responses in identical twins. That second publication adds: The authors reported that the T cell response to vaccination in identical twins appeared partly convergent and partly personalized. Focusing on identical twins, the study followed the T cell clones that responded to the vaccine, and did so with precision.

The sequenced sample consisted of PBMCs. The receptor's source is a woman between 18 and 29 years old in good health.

The CDR3 reads as follows: CASSQDLPTSGLTYEQYF. The nucleotides read TGCGCCAGCAGCCAAGATCTTCCGACTAGCGGGCTTACCTACGAGCAGTACTTC. The rearrangement joined TRBV4-3 to TRBJ2-7, with 10 bases in between that match TRBD2. From the cysteine through the phenylalanine, the CDR3 covers 18 amino acids. Of the read, only the CDR3 DNA is kept; its 54 bases are in frame from base 1. The germline V gene provides CDR1 LGHNA and CDR2 YSLEER. For this chain, trimming is 0 bases at the V end and 2 bases at the J end, and the number of junction bases without a gene match is 10.